A single sample gave rise to the 26 T cell receptor beta chains below, sequenced in a study of beta chain features in type 1 diabetes. The authors reverse transcribed all of the isolated RNA, so sequencing captured expressed TCRB transcripts. Produced via immunoSEQ multiplex PCR; TCRdb's table is partial and in-frame only. The sample holds approximately 470,000 clones, 25% to 35% seen once. Sequencing was carried out using naive CD4+ T cells from blood. These receptor sequences come from a man between 18 and 29 years old in good health.

This chain uses TRBV5-1 with TRBJ2-7; 9 bases align to TRBD2. V was pared by 4 bases and J by 2 bases, with 7 bases of the junction left unmatched. From germline, CDR1 is SGHRS and CDR2 YFSETQ. The CDR3 contains 15 residues. CDR3 residues: CASSTLTSGAYEQYF. DNA of the CDR3: TGCGCCAGCAGCACACTGACTAGCGGAGCCTACGAGCAGTACTTC.

V gene TRBV25-1 combines with J gene TRBJ1-3; no reliable D call. The CDR3 length is 13 residues. Trimming shortened V by 7 bases and J by 3 bases, and 10 bases separated the two germline ends. CDR1 and CDR2 (germline): MGHDK, SYGVNS. CDR3: CASTRNRGNTIYF. CDR3 in DNA: TGTGCCAGCACCCGAAACCGTGGAAACACCATATATTTT.

The chain links TRBV6-5 to TRBJ2-4; 8 bases line up with TRBD2. CDR3 length equals 11 residues. V gave up 6 bases and J gave up 8 bases; unmatched junction bases: 0. Germline loops: CDR1 MNHEY, CDR2 SVGAGI. The CDR3 DNA follows: TGTGCCAGCAGCGGGAGGGACATTCAGTACTTC. Its protein is CASSGRDIQYF.

As regards this clone: Additional DNA sequences in this sample encode the identical CDR3. The genes are TRBV19 and TRBJ2-1; the match to TRBD1 covers 8 bases. The CDR3 contains 15 residues. J gave up 1 base and V 3 bases, and 2 bases lay outside the gene matches. CDR1 is LNHDA, CDR2 SQIVND, per germline (reference sequence). The CDR3 DNA follows: TGTGCCAGTAGTATCGACAGGGGTTCCTACAATGAGCAGTTCTTC. Its translation: CASSIDRGSYNEQFF.

This clone was counted only a few times. V gene TRBV4-3 combines with J gene TRBJ2-5; 8 positions agree with TRBD1. The CDR3 consists of 15 residues. Germline trimming cut 0 bases from V and 5 bases from J; bases unmatched to any gene: 5. Germline CDR1 is LGHNA and CDR2 is YSLEER. CDR3 DNA sequence: TGCGCCAGCAGCCAAGAGCCAGGGGGCTGGGAGACCCAGTACTTC. Its translation is CASSQEPGGWETQYF.

There are a few counts of this clone. The sample contains more than one DNA sequence encoding this CDR3. The J gene is TRBJ2-1, the V gene TRBV9; D gene ambiguous. Trimming cost V 0 bases and J 13 bases, with 11 bases left between them. CDR1 and CDR2 (germline): SGDLS, YYNGEE. The CDR3 is 12 residues long. DNA for the CDR3: TGTGCCAGCAGCGTAGCAGAGACGGCCCAGTTCTTC. Translation: CASSVAETAQFF.

V is TRBV4-1 and J is TRBJ1-5; the D gene is possibly TRBD1 (5 bases). CDR3 length: 15 amino acids. Germline CDR1 and CDR2: MGHRA and YSYEKL. V was pared by 2 bases and J by 5 bases, with 13 bases between. For the CDR3, the DNA is TGCGCCAGCAGCCAACATAGGGACCGATATCAGCCCCAGCATTTT. Amino acid sequence: CASSQHRDRYQPQHF.

The rearrangement links TRBV7-2 to TRBJ2-1; D call uncertain. V was cut by 4 bases and J by 3 bases, with 4 bases left in between. CDR1 and CDR2 from the germline V gene are SGHTA and FQGNSA. The CDR3 is made up of 12 amino acids. CDR3 in DNA: TGTGCCAGCAGCTCCTACTACAATGAGCAGTTCTTC. Translated, it gives CASSSYYNEQFF. The complete variable domain, with remaining parts taken from reference TRBV7-2 and TRBJ2-1, reads GAGVSQSPSNKVTEKGKDVELRCDPISGHTALYWYRQSLGQGLEFLIYFQGNSAPDKSGLPSDRFSAERTGGSVSTLTIQRTQQEDSAVYLCASSSYYNEQFFGPGTRLTVL.

J is TRBJ2-1 and V is TRBV7-9; D unclear. Trimming stripped 8 bases from V and 2 bases from J, with 19 bases between. This CDR3 is 16 amino acids long. Germline CDR1 reads SEHNR; CDR2 reads FQNEAQ (reference sequence). CDR3 sequence: CASRQHQGQPYNEQFF. CDR3 nucleotides: TGTGCCAGCCGACAACATCAAGGGCAGCCCTACAATGAGCAGTTCTTC. Filled out from reference TRBV7-9 and TRBJ2-1, the complete variable domain reads DTGVSQNPRHKITKRGQNVTFRCDPISEHNRLYWYRQTLGQGPEFLTYFQNEAQLEKSRLLSDRFSAERPKGSFSTLEIQRTEQGDSAMYLCASRQHQGQPYNEQFFGPGTRLTVL.

This clone came up a few times. The rearrangement links TRBV30 to TRBJ2-1; TRBD1 aligns across 9 bases. The CDR3 has 12 residues. Germline V gives CDR1 GTSNPN, CDR2 SVGIG (reference sequence). The V gene end was trimmed by 8 bases and the J gene end by 6 bases; junction bases not matched to a gene: 5. CDR3 DNA sequence: TGTGCCGGGACAGGGAGGCTCAATGAGCAGTTCTTC. The encoded protein is CAGTGRLNEQFF.

The sample holds a few counts of this clone. This chain joins TRBV27 and TRBJ2-7; D may be TRBD1 (6 bases). V lost 5 bases to trimming and J lost 0 bases, with 14 bases between them. The CDR3 sequence is 15 residues long. Germline V CDR1 and CDR2: MNHEY, SMNVEV (reference sequence). CDR3 amino acids: CASSLQGHGSYEQYF. DNA for the CDR3: TGTGCCAGCAGTCTACAGGGACACGGCTCCTACGAGCAGTACTTC.

This clone has a handful of counts. V gene TRBV7-2 combines with J gene TRBJ2-1, with 8 bases lining up with TRBD2. Germline V gives CDR1 SGHTA, CDR2 FQGNSA. After removal of 6 bases from V and 3 bases from J, the junction contained 7 bases not matched to a gene. There are 15 residues in the CDR3. The CDR3 loop is CASSSGLAFYNEQFF. As DNA, the CDR3 is TGTGCCAGCAGTTCCGGACTAGCCTTCTACAATGAGCAGTTCTTC.

This sequence joins TRBV2 and TRBJ2-3; perhaps TRBD2 as D (6 bases). Trimming took 8 bases from V and 4 from J, leaving 13 bases between them. In germline, CDR1 is SNHLY, CDR2 FYNNEI. CDR3 length equals 13 residues. The CDR3 DNA reads as TGTGCCAGCGGGAGTAGCGGCCCAGATACGCAGTATTTT. As protein: CASGSSGPDTQYF.

V and J are TRBV6-5 and TRBJ1-2; TRBD1 agrees at 10 bases. The V gene end was trimmed by 2 bases and the J gene end by 8 bases; junction bases not matched to a gene: 5. The germline V gene encodes CDR1 MNHEY and CDR2 SVGAGI. The CDR3 totals 14 residues. The CDR3 loop is CASSYGDRGLGYTF. The CDR3 DNA is TGTGCCAGCAGTTACGGTGACAGGGGGCTCGGCTACACCTTC.

This clone was counted between two and nine times. The rearrangement uses TRBV18 and TRBJ2-5, with TRBD2 identical over 8 bases. Germline CDR1 is KGHSH and CDR2 is LQKENI. CDR3 length equals 14 residues. J gave up 11 bases and V 2 bases, and 10 bases lay outside the gene matches. The CDR3 DNA reads as TGTGCCAGCTCACCAGTATTAGCGGGGCCAGCACAGTACTTC. Its translation is CASSPVLAGPAQYF.

DNA for the CDR3: TGTGCCAGCAGCCGCCGTCTGACGGGTGGGTACAATGAGCAGTTCTTC. As protein: CASSRRLTGGYNEQFF. The chain has TRBV7-2 and TRBJ2-1; D is ambiguous. V lost 5 bases, J lost 4 bases, and 18 bases lay in between. CDR3 length: 16 amino acids. Germline CDR1 and CDR2: SGHTA and FQGNSA.

V and J are TRBV30 and TRBJ1-1; D gene unclear. The V gene's germline CDR1 is GTSNPN and CDR2 SVGIG (reference sequence). The germline V and J ends were trimmed by 0 bases and 11 bases, with 13 bases remaining between them. The CDR3 is 12 residues long. CDR3 amino acids: CAWSVRGRRAFF. The CDR3 nucleotides are TGTGCCTGGAGTGTACGTGGGCGGCGTGCTTTCTTT.

The genes are TRBV6-1 and TRBJ1-5, with a tentative D call TRBD1 (5 bases). The length of the CDR3 is 14 residues. The germline gives CDR1 MNHNS, CDR2 SASEGT. V lost 5 bases, J lost 7 bases, and 15 bases lay in between. CDR3 nucleotides: TGTGCCAGCAGTCCAGCGGGGGGAGGGCAGCCCCAGCATTTT. This translates into CASSPAGGGQPQHF.

This rearrangement joins TRBV6-7 to TRBJ1-4; D remains ambiguous. TRBV6-7 is an ORF, with its function uncertain. Trimming took off 5 bases at V and 0 bases at J, with 13 bases between the two ends. The CDR3 contains 16 residues. The CDR3 DNA is TGTGCCAGCAGTGAACTTGGACGCGCAACTAATGAAAAACTGTTTTTT. It specifies CASSELGRATNEKLFF.

The V and J genes are TRBV2 and TRBJ2-1; a possible D gene is TRBD1 (7 bases). Trimming removed 4 bases from V and 8 bases from J, with 18 bases in between. Germline assignment: CDR1 SNHLY and CDR2 FYNNEI. This CDR3 spans 15 amino acids. Written as DNA, the CDR3 is TGTGCCAGCAGTGCGACAGGGACTTCTCTCTATGAGCAGTTCTTC. As protein: CASSATGTSLYEQFF.

J is TRBJ2-5 and V is TRBV29-1, with D possibly being TRBD1 or TRBD2 (6 bases each). This CDR3 spans 11 amino acids. Germline lookup yields CDR1 SQVTM and CDR2 ANQGSEA. Trimming removed 5 bases at V and 5 bases at J, with 9 bases between. Written as DNA, the CDR3 is TGCAGCGTTCTAGGGGGGGAGACCCAGTACTTC. It encodes CSVLGGETQYF.

This clone was seen more than once but under ten times. The chain combines TRBV30 with TRBJ2-5, with a weak D call TRBD2 (6 bases). CDR1 is GTSNPN, CDR2 SVGIG, per germline (reference sequence). Trimming left V 4 bases short and J 4 bases short, with 16 bases between. CDR3 size: 14 residues. The CDR3 nucleotides read TGTGCCTGGAATGAACTAGCTACCGGAGAGACCCAGTACTTC. Translating gives CAWNELATGETQYF.

This clone has only one observation. The rearrangement uses TRBV11-2 and TRBJ2-1, with 7 bases that match TRBD2. The CDR3 consists of 13 residues. Germline V gene lookup returns CDR1 SGHAT and CDR2 FQNNGV. Trimming at V came to 5 bases and at J to 9 bases, leaving 7 bases not matched to a gene. CDR3 residues: CASSLLRELEQFF. CDR3 nucleotides: TGTGCCAGCAGCCTTTTGCGGGAGCTTGAGCAGTTCTTC.

The chain couples TRBV5-1 to TRBJ1-2; D not resolved. The V end lost 6 bases, the J end lost 4 bases, and 19 bases lay between the germline ends. The CDR3 extends over 15 amino acids. Germline V CDR1 and CDR2: SGHRS, YFSETQ. CDR3 bases: TGCGCCAGCACACCTGAGTTGGCGGAGGGCTATGGCTACACCTTC. Its translation is CASTPELAEGYGYTF.

The chain recombines TRBV28 with TRBJ2-7; TRBD1 agrees at 9 bases. The CDR3 is 15 amino acids. J lost 2 bases, V lost 4 bases, and 6 bases had no gene match. Germline V lookup: CDR1 MDHEN, CDR2 SYDVKM. DNA of the CDR3: TGTGCCAGCAGTTCCCCGGGACAGGGCCCCTACGAGCAGTACTTC. This gives the protein CASSSPGQGPYEQYF.

A note on this clone: Within the sample, other DNA sequences also encode this same CDR3. The chain carries TRBV15 and TRBJ2-5; no clear D gene. Germline assignment: CDR1 LNHNV and CDR2 YYDKDF (reference sequence). Trimming stripped 0 bases from V and 5 bases from J, with 7 bases between. The CDR3 spans 13 residues. In nucleotides, the CDR3 is TGTGCCACCAGCAGAGATTCAAGGGAGACCCAGTACTTC. Translation gives CATSRDSRETQYF.